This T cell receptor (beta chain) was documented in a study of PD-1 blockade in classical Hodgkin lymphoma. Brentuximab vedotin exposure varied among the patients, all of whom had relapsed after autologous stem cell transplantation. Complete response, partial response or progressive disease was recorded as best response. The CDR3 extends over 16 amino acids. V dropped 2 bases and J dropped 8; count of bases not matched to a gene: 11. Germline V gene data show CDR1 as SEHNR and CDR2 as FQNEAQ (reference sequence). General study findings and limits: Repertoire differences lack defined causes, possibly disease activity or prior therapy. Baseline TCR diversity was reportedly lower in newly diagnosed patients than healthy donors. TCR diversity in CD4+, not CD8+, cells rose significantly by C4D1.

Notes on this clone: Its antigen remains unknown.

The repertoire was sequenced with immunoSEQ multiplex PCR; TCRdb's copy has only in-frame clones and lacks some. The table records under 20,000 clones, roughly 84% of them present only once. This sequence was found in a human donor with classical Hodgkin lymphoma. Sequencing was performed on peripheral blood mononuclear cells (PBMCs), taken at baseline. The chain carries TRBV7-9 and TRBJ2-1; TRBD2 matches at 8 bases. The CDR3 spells CASSLINQRGRYEQFF. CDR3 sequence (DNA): TGTGCCAGCAGCTTAATTAACCAGCGGGGGAGGTATGAGCAGTTCTTC.